These T cell receptor beta chains were read from a single sample in a study of T cells in localized non-small cell lung cancer. The method was immunoSEQ multiplex PCR; TCRdb's version includes in-frame clones alone and lacks a portion of them. The table records about 18,000 clones, around 83% of them present only once. The sequences come from peripheral blood, collected before any cancer treatment. All receptors come from a female donor over 55 with stage I lung adenocarcinoma. CDR3s include the opening cysteine and the closing phenylalanine or tryptophan. A D gene is named only where the DNA matches it firmly. Size tells how often a clone was seen (once, few, many) or the class of an expanded clone, and some rows leave it out.

CDR3 DNA	CDR3 protein	V gene	J gene	clone size	D gene
TGTGCCAGCAGCCCTTCCTACGAGCAGTACTTC	CASSPSYEQYF	TRBV7-9	TRBJ2-7	.	.
TGCGCCAGCAGCTTGCTGGGGGGGGGCACAGATACGCAGTATTTT	CASSLLGGGTDTQYF	TRBV5-1	TRBJ2-3	.	TRBD2
TGTGCCAGCAGCTTGGGACATTGGAACACTGAAGCTTTCTTT	CASSLGHWNTEAFF	TRBV5-4	TRBJ1-1	.	.
TGTGCCAGCTGGGGGTTAGCAGATACGCAGTATTTT	CASWGLADTQYF	TRBV18	TRBJ2-3	.	.
TGTGCCAGCAGTGAGAGGGCGGGGAACGAGCAGTACTTC	CASSERAGNEQYF	TRBV2	TRBJ2-7	.	.
TGTGCCAGCAGCGTAGAAAGCATGGGCGGTTCCAACAATGAGCAGTTCTTC	CASSVESMGGSNNEQFF	TRBV9	TRBJ2-1	.	.
TGTGCCTGGAGTAAACAGCAAGATCAGCCCCAGCATTTT	CAWSKQQDQPQHF	TRBV30	TRBJ1-5	few	.
TGTGCCAGCAGTGAGAACCCTACGCAGTATTTT	CASSENPTQYF	TRBV2	TRBJ2-3	.	.
TGTGCGGCACAATCTGAGAAAGGGGGGCCGAGCACAGATACGCAGTATTTT	CAAQSEKGGPSTDTQYF	TRBV7-9	TRBJ2-3	.	.
TGTGCCTGGAGTCGCAACTCTGGAAACACCATATATTTT	CAWSRNSGNTIYF	TRBV30	TRBJ1-3	.	.
TGTGCCAGCAGCTTGGGCGGTAACTATGGCTACACCTTC	CASSLGGNYGYTF	TRBV5-8	TRBJ1-2	.	.
TGTGCCAGCAGTGATTTAGGTCTTTTGTATGGCTACACCTTC	CASSDLGLLYGYTF	TRBV6-1	TRBJ1-2	.	.
TGTGCCAGCAGTTTACGGGGATTTAACACTGAAGCTTTCTTT	CASSLRGFNTEAFF	TRBV27	TRBJ1-1	.	.
TGTGCCAGCAGTTACCGATCCGGGCAGGGGGTTGGTGAGCAGTTCTTC	CASSYRSGQGVGEQFF	TRBV6-5	TRBJ2-1	once	TRBD1
TGTGCCAGCACAGGGCTAGGTAACACTGAAGCTTTCTTT	CASTGLGNTEAFF	TRBV7-9	TRBJ1-1	.	.
TGCGCCAGCAGCCAGCGGGGGTCTTTTTCCTACAATGAGCAGTTCTTC	CASSQRGSFSYNEQFF	TRBV5-1	TRBJ2-1	once	TRBD2
TGTGCCAGCAGCTGGTTTGCCGGGACAGGGGGCGCGAACACCGGGGAGCTGTTTTTT	CASSWFAGTGGANTGELFF	TRBV5-8	TRBJ2-2	.	TRBD1
TGTGCCAGCACTGTATGGACAGAGGGCTCCTACGAGCAGTACTTC	CASTVWTEGSYEQYF	TRBV2	TRBJ2-7	.	.
TGCGCCAGCAGCTCCTACTCAGCAGATACGCAGTATTTT	CASSSYSADTQYF	TRBV5-1	TRBJ2-3	.	.
TGTGCCAGCAGGAACTACTATGGCTACACCTTC	CASRNYYGYTF	TRBV6-6	TRBJ1-2	.	.
TGTGCCAGCAGTTTAGCAAGGGAGGTGGATGGCTACACCTTC	CASSLAREVDGYTF	TRBV6-1	TRBJ1-2	.	.
TGTGCCAGCAGCTTAGCGGGCGGGTACCAAGAGACCCAGTACTTC	CASSLAGGYQETQYF	TRBV7-2	TRBJ2-5	.	.
TGTGCCACCAGCAGAGATTTACCTACTGAAGCTTTCTTT	CATSRDLPTEAFF	TRBV15	TRBJ1-1	.	.
TGTGCCAGCAGCTTCGGCCAGACCTCTACAAACATTCAGTACTTC	CASSFGQTSTNIQYF	TRBV7-2	TRBJ2-4	.	.
TGTGCCAGCTCACGGGAACCCTCCCTTAATTCACCCCTCCACTTT	CASSREPSLNSPLHF	TRBV18	TRBJ1-6	.	.
TGCGCCAGCAGCTCCAGACTAGCGGGCGCTTCCTACGAGCAGTACTTC	CASSSRLAGASYEQYF	TRBV5-1	TRBJ2-7	.	TRBD2
TGTGCCAGTAGTATAGGTTCTAGCGGGGGGATGTACAATGAGCAGTTCTTC	CASSIGSSGGMYNEQFF	TRBV19	TRBJ2-1	.	TRBD2
TGTGCCAGCAGCTTAAGGATGAGTCAGCCCCAGCATTTT	CASSLRMSQPQHF	TRBV7-3	TRBJ1-5	.	.
TGCGCCAGCAGCCAATATAGGACAGGGTCCACAGATACGCAGTATTTT	CASSQYRTGSTDTQYF	TRBV4-1	TRBJ2-3	.	TRBD1
TGTGCCTGGAGACGGTTAGAGACCCAGTACTTC	CAWRRLETQYF	TRBV30	TRBJ2-5	.	.
TGTGCCTGGAGTGCCTTACTTGTACAAGAGACCCAGTACTTC	CAWSALLVQETQYF	TRBV30	TRBJ2-5	.	.
TGCGCCAGCAGCCAACCCCGGCGGGCGGACTATGGCTACACCTTC	CASSQPRRADYGYTF	TRBV4-1	TRBJ1-2	.	.
TGCAGCGTTGGGAGGGTACAGGGGCCAACTAACTATGGCTACACCTTC	CSVGRVQGPTNYGYTF	TRBV29-1	TRBJ1-2	.	TRBD1
TGTGCCAGCAGTACAGGGGTCGAAAATTCACCCCTCCACTTT	CASSTGVENSPLHF	TRBV7-3	TRBJ1-6	few	TRBD1
TGCGCCAGCAGCCTAGCCGGGACAGGGAAAAACATTCAGTACTTC	CASSLAGTGKNIQYF	TRBV4-1	TRBJ2-4	.	TRBD1
TGCGCCAGCAGCCAACAGGAAAACAGGGTTAGGAACACCATATATTTT	CASSQQENRVRNTIYF	TRBV4-1	TRBJ1-3	.	.
TGTGCCAGCAGCTTGGGGACAGGGCCAACTGACTATGGCTACACCTTC	CASSLGTGPTDYGYTF	TRBV5-4	TRBJ1-2	.	TRBD1
TGTGCCAGCAGCCTACCGGGACAGGGGTACACCGGGGAGCTGTTTTTT	CASSLPGQGYTGELFF	TRBV5-8	TRBJ2-2	.	TRBD1
TGCGCCAGCAGTGACCCCGGGGGGGCGGAGGCTAACTATGGCTACACCTTC	CASSDPGGAEANYGYTF	TRBV10-2	TRBJ1-2	once	.
TGTGCCAGCAGCGTGAGACTAGCGGGGGGGCCAGAGACCCAGTACTTC	CASSVRLAGGPETQYF	TRBV5-6	TRBJ2-5	.	TRBD2
TGTGCCAGCAGCCAGGGGGGAGGCACAGATACGCAGTATTTT	CASSQGGGTDTQYF	TRBV5-4	TRBJ2-3	.	.
TGTGCCAGCAGCTTACCAGGGGGCCAAGAGACCCAGTACTTC	CASSLPGGQETQYF	TRBV7-9	TRBJ2-5	.	TRBD1
TGTGCCAGCAGTGAACTGATGAACACTGAAGCTTTCTTT	CASSELMNTEAFF	TRBV2	TRBJ1-1	.	.